This record looks at one T cell receptor (beta chain) sequence and its context. In the study's own analysis: The assay estimated nucleated cells by amplifying reference gene primers. Libraries were prepared by immunoSEQ multiplex PCR; TCRdb keeps only in-frame clonotypes and omits some of them. The V and J calls and the clone size are those of that table, but D and trimming were determined from the DNA. This sample yields under 300,000 clones, of which around 85% are seen a single time; 5% to 8% belongs to the top ten. The source of the sample is a study of blood T cell repertoires in COVID-19. Study at large: Specimens from acute and convalescent COVID-19 originated in the United States, Italy and Spain.

The V end lost 0 bases, the J end lost 6 bases, and 8 bases lay between the germline ends. The CDR3 is made up of 13 amino acids. Germline CDR1 is SGHRS and CDR2 is YFSETQ. Material for sequencing was peripheral blood. The sequence derives from a woman aged 60-70 years with active or convalescent COVID-19. The chain carries TRBV5-1 and TRBJ2-3; maybe TRBD1 (5 bases). Here the CDR3 reads CASSLAHRDTQYF. As DNA, the CDR3 is TGCGCCAGCAGCTTGGCTCACAGGGATACGCAGTATTTT.